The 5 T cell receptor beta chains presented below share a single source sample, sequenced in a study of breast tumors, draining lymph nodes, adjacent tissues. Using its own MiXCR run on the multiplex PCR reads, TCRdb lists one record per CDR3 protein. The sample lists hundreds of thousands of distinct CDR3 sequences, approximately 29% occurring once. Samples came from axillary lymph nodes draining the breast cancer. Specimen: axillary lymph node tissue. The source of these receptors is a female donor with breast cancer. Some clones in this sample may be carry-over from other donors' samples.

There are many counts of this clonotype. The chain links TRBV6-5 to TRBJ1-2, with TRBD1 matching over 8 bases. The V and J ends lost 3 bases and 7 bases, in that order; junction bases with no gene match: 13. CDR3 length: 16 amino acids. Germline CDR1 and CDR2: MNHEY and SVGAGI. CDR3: CASSYKGGRGRGGYTF. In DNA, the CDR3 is TGTGCCAGCAGTTATAAGGGGGGCAGGGGGCGCGGTGGCTACACCTTC.

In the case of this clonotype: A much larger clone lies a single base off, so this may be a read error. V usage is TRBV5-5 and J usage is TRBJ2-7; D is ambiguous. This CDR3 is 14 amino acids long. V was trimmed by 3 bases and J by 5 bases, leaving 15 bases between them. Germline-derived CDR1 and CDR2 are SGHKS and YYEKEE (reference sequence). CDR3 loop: CASSSIHARDEQYF. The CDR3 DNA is TGTGCCAGCAGCTCGATACACGCTCGCGACGAGCAGTACTTC.

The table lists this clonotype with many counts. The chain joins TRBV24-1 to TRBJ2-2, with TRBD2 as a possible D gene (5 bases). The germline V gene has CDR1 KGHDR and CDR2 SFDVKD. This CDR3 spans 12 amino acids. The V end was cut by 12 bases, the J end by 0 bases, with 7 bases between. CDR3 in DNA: TGTGCCGCGGGTCCGAACACCGGGGAGCTGTTTTTT. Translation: CAAGPNTGELFF.

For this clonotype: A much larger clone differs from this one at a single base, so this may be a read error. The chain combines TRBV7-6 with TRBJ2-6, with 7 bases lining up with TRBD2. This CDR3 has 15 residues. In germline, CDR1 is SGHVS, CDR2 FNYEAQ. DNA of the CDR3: TGTGCCAGCAGGGGGGGGGTAACTGGGGCCAACGTCCTGCCTTTC. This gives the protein CASRGGVTGANVLPF.

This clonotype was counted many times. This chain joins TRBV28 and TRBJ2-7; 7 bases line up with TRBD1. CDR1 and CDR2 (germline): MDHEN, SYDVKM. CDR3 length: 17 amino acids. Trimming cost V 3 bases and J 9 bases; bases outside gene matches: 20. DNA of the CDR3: TGTGCCAGCAGTTTGGTTGGCAGGGGGTCCCGTGGCGTGGGGCAGTACTTC. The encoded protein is CASSLVGRGSRGVGQYF.